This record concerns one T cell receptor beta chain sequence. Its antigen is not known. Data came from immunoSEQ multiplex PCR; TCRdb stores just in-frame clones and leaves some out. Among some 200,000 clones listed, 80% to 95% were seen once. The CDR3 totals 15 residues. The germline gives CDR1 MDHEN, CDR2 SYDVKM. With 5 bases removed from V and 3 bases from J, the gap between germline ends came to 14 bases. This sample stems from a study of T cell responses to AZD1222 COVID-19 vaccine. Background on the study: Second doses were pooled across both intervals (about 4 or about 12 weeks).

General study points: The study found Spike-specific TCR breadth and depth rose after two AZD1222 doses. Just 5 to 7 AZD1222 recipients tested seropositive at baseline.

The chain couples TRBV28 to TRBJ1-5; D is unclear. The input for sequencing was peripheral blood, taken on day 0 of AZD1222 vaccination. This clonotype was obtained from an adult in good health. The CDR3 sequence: CASSEDGLVNQPQHF. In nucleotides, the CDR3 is TGTGCCAGCAGTGAGGACGGACTAGTCAATCAGCCCCAGCATTTT. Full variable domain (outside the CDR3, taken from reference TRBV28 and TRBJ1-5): DVKVTQSSRYLVKRTGEKVFLECVQDMDHENMFWYRQDPGLGLRLIYFSYDVKMKEKGDIPEGYSVSREKKERFSLILESASTNQTSMYLCASSEDGLVNQPQHFGDGTRLSIL.